The following is a T cell receptor beta chain sequence with its context. This entry belongs to a study of CD8 T cells in Susac syndrome. Random-hexamer reverse transcription was applied to roughly 0.5 to 1 ug RNA. An immunoSEQ multiplex PCR amplified TCR beta CDR3 over 54 Vbeta and 13 Jbeta. A single record per CDR3 protein comes from TCRdb applying MiXCR to the immunoSEQ multiplex PCR reads. The profile shows roughly 330,000 distinct CDR3 sequences, 90% to 95% of them singletons. V lost 7 bases to trimming and J lost 1 base, with 13 bases between them. Per germline, CDR1 LNHDA and CDR2 SQIVND (reference sequence). This CDR3 is 14 amino acids long.

This clonotype was sampled from a human donor with multiple sclerosis. Sequencing was performed on CD4+ T cells from PBMCs. The J gene is TRBJ1-1, the V gene TRBV19, with D perhaps TRBD1 (5 bases). In DNA, the CDR3 is TGTGCCAGTATGCAGCCGGGGGAGAACACTGAAGCTTTCTTT. It specifies CASMQPGENTEAFF. The variable domain in full, completed from reference TRBV19 and TRBJ1-1, reads DGGITQSPKYLFRKEGQNVTLSCEQNLNHDAMYWYRQDPGQGLRLIYYSQIVNDFQKGDIAEGYSVSREKKESFPLTVTSAQKNPTAFYLCASMQPGENTEAFFGQGTRLTVV.